The present TCR beta chain was sequenced within a study of circulating and synovial CD4+ cells in juvenile arthritis. General study results and limits: Bulk blood CD4 repertoires were more diverse than these. T cell genome counts differed by at least an order of magnitude between CPL and CD4 samples.

The CDR3 contains 13 residues. The germline CDR1 and CDR2 sequences are SGHNT and YENEEA. The V segment lost 3 bases and the J segment 12 bases; nucleotides outside the gene matches: 7. On this clone: Its specificity is unknown.

Clones were sequenced by immunoSEQ multiplex PCR, and TCRdb holds only the in-frame ones, with some missing. The table lists about 34,000 clones, about 95% of them singletons. This receptor was taken from a human donor with juvenile idiopathic arthritis. The V and J genes are TRBV11-3 and TRBJ2-1; 8 bases are a match to TRBD1. Sequencing was carried out using CD4+ T cells from blood. CDR3 nucleotide sequence: TGTGCCAGCAGCTTCGCAGGGGGCTCGCCGCAGTTCTTC. Translation: CASSFAGGSPQFF.